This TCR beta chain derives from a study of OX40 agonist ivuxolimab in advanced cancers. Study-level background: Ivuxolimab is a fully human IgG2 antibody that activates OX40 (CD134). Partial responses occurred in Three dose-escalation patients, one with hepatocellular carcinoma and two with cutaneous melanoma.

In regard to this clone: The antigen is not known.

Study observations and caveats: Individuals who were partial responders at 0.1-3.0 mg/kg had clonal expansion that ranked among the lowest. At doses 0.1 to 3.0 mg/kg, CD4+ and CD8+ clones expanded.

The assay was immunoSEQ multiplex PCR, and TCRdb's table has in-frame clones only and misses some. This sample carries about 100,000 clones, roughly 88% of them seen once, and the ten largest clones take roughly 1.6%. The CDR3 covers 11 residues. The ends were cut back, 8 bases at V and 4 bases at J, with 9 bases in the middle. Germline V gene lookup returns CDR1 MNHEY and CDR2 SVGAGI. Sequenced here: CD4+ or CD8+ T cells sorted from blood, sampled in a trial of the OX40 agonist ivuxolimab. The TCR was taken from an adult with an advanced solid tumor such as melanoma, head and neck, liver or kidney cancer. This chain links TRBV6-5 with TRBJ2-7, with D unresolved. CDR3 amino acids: CASGQLYEQYF. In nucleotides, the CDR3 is TGTGCCAGCGGGCAGTTATACGAGCAGTACTTC.